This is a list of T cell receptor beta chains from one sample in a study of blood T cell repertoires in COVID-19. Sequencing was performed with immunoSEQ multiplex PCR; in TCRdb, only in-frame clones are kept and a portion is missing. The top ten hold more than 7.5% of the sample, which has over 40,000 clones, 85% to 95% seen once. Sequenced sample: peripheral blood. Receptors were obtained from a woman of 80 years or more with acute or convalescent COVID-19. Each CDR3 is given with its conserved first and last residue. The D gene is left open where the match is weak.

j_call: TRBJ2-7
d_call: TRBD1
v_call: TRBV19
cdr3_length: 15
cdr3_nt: TGTGCCAGTAGTGACGACAGGGCAACCTCCTACGAGCAGTACTTC
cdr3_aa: CASSDDRATSYEQYF

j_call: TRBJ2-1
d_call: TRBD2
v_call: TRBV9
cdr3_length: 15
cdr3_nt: TGTGCCAGCAGCGCGCGGACTAGCAGCGACAATGAGCAGTTCTTC
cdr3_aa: CASSARTSSDNEQFF

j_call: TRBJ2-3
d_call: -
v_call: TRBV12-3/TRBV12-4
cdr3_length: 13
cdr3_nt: TGTGCCAGCCTCCGGGAAGCCACGGATACGCAGTATTTT
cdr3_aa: CASLREATDTQYF

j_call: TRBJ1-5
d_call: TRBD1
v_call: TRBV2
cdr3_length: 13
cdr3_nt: TGTGCCAGCAGAGGTCAGGGGGTTCAGCCCCAGCATTTT
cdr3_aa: CASRGQGVQPQHF

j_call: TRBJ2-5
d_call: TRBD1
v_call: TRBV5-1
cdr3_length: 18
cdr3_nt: TGCGCCAGCAGCCTTCACGCCCCGGGACAGGGGGCCGGGGAGACCCAGTACTTC
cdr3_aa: CASSLHAPGQGAGETQYF

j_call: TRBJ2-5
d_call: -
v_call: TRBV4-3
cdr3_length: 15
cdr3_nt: TGCGCCAGCAGCCAAGATCAGCGAGGGGGAGAGACCCAGTACTTC
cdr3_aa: CASSQDQRGGETQYF

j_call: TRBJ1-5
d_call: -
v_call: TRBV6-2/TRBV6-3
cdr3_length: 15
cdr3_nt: TGTGCCAGCAGTTACTCTCTGACAGGAAATCAGCCCCAGCATTTT
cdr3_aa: CASSYSLTGNQPQHF

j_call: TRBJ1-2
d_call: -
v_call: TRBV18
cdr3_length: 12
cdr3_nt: TGTGCCAGCTCACCCCCGGGGTCCGGCTACACCTTC
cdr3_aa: CASSPPGSGYTF

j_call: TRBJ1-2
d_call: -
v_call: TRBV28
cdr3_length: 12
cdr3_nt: TGTGCCAGCAGTCCTCGGAACTATGGCTACACCTTC
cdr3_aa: CASSPRNYGYTF

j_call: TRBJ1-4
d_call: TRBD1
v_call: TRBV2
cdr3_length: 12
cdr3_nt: TGTGCCAGCAGCGAGGACAGGGAAAAACTGTTTTTT
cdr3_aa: CASSEDREKLFF

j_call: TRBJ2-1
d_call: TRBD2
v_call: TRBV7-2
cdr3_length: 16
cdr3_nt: TGTGCCAGCAGCTTAAGCCGAATAGCGGGAGGCAATGAGCAGTTCTTC
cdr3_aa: CASSLSRIAGGNEQFF

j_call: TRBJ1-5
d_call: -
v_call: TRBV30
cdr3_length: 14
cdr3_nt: TGTGCCTGGAGTGGGGGCCTTAGCAATCAGCCCCAGCATTTT
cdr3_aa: CAWSGGLSNQPQHF

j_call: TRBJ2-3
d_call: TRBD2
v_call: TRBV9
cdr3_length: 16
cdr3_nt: TGTGCCAGCAGCGTAGTTCTAGCGGGAGGCACAGATACGCAGTATTTT
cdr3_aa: CASSVVLAGGTDTQYF

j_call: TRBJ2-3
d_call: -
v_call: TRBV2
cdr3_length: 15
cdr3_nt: TGTGCCAGCAGTCTACAGGGGACTAGCACAGATACGCAGTATTTT
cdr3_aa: CASSLQGTSTDTQYF

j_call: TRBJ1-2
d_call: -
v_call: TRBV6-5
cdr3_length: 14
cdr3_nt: TGTGCCAGCAGCTCCGGACGGACAAACTATGGCTACACCTTC
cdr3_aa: CASSSGRTNYGYTF

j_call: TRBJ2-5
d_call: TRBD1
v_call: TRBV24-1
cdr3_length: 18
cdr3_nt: TGTGCCACCAGTGATGCGGCCCGGACAGGGGTATGGCAAGAGACCCAGTACTTC
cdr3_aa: CATSDAARTGVWQETQYF